Reported below is one T cell receptor (beta chain). In the same sample, other DNA sequences code for this CDR3. For sorted subsets, 200 ng DNA per replicate equaled about 30,000 T cell genomes. In the authors' workflow: Junction-only immunoSEQ sequences carried no quality scores, so filtering differed. Assay: immunoSEQ multiplex PCR; the TCRdb copy retains only in-frame clones and omits some. The D gene and trimming were derived from the DNA, and the V and J assignments and clone size from that table. The sample shows some 2,000,000 clones, about 95% of them seen only once. These data belong to a study of shared clonotypes between healthy human individuals. The CDR3 sequence is 15 residues long. V was pared by 5 bases and J by 2 bases, with 5 bases of the junction left unmatched. Germline assignment: CDR1 MNHEY and CDR2 SMNVEV (reference sequence). Selected positively for CCR7 and CD45RO-negative, naive CD8 cells excluded terminally differentiated effector memory CD45RA+ cells.

The sequenced sample was naive CD8+ T cells sorted from blood. This TCR was recovered from a man between 18 and 29 years old in good health. This rearrangement joins TRBV27 to TRBJ2-7; 11 bases are shared with TRBD1. This CDR3 reads CASSPLGQGAYEQYF. CDR3 bases: TGTGCCAGCAGTCCATTGGGACAGGGGGCCTACGAGCAGTACTTC.